Below, 26 T cell receptor beta chains from the same sample are listed, as sequenced in a study of cytomegalovirus exposure and HLA in healthy donors. Primers included in the PCR were 60 Vbeta and 13 Jbeta primers. TCRdb's copy holds only in-frame clones and misses some; the assay was immunoSEQ multiplex PCR. The table has about 200,000 clones, roughly 84% seen once; the top ten hold about 1.8%. The material sequenced was PBMCs. These receptors were collected from a middle-aged man in good health and CMV-seronegative.

This chain links TRBV9 with TRBJ2-3; no clear D gene. The CDR3 has 15 residues. Germline-derived CDR1 and CDR2 are SGDLS and YYNGEE. Trimming took off 1 base at V and 5 bases at J, with 14 bases between the two ends. CDR3 nucleotide sequence: TGTGCCAGCAGCGTAAAGGCTCTAACGGGAGATACGCAGTATTTT. Translation gives CASSVKALTGDTQYF.

This clone was counted a few times. The rearrangement links TRBV27 to TRBJ2-3, with TRBD1 identical over 7 bases. The CDR3 extends over 19 amino acids. Trimming at V came to 2 bases and at J to 2 bases, leaving 16 bases not matched to a gene. Germline CDR1 reads MNHEY; CDR2 reads SMNVEV (reference sequence). The CDR3 region is CASSLKSVIRDSDTDTQYF. DNA for the CDR3: TGTGCCAGCAGTTTAAAGTCGGTAATAAGGGACAGCGACACAGATACGCAGTATTTT.

The rearrangement links TRBV10-1 to TRBJ1-2; the D is unclear. The germline CDR1 and CDR2 sequences are WNHNN and SYGVQD (reference sequence). V dropped 4 bases and J dropped 7 bases, with 13 bases sitting between them. The CDR3 sequence is 13 residues long. CDR3 loop: CASSGSMVGGYTF. In DNA, the CDR3 is TGCGCCAGCAGTGGATCAATGGTCGGTGGCTACACCTTC.

This clone has only a few counts. This chain connects TRBV9 to TRBJ2-1, with D perhaps matching TRBD1 (6 bases). There are 18 residues in the CDR3. The germline gives CDR1 SGDLS, CDR2 YYNGEE. V was cut by 0 bases and J by 2 bases, with 18 bases left in between. The CDR3 here is CASSVASGQGTTYNEQFF. CDR3 DNA: TGTGCCAGCAGCGTAGCCTCCGGGCAGGGGACCACCTACAATGAGCAGTTCTTC.

V and J are TRBV7-8 and TRBJ2-5; tentatively, D is TRBD2 (5 bases). The germline V gene encodes CDR1 SGHVS and CDR2 FQNEAQ. CDR3 length equals 14 residues. Trimming left V 3 bases short and J 5 bases short, with 13 bases between. In DNA, the CDR3 is TGTGCCAGCAGCTTCCCCGACTACACTGAGACCCAGTACTTC. It encodes CASSFPDYTETQYF.

This clone was seen a handful of times. This rearrangement joins TRBV11-2 to TRBJ2-7; TRBD2 matches 10 bases. The CDR3 sequence is 15 residues long. Germline V gene data show CDR1 as SGHAT and CDR2 as FQNNGV. V shed 3 bases and J 3 bases; nucleotides not matched to a gene: 5. The CDR3, as DNA: TGTGCCAGCAGCTTCTTGTTAGCGGGAGGCTACGAGCAGTACTTC. As protein: CASSFLLAGGYEQYF.

This sequence joins TRBV19 and TRBJ2-7, with unresolved D. CDR1 is LNHDA and CDR2 is SQIVND in the germline V gene (reference sequence). The CDR3 runs to 14 residues. V lost 6 bases and J 0 bases, leaving 12 bases between the germline ends. CDR3 region: CASRERRSSYEQYF. The CDR3 region has the DNA TGTGCCAGTAGGGAGCGTAGGAGCTCCTACGAGCAGTACTTC.

This chain connects TRBV27 to TRBJ1-5; TRBD1 aligns across 8 bases. Germline lookup yields CDR1 MNHEY and CDR2 SMNVEV (reference sequence). J was trimmed by 7 bases and V by 3 bases; bases with no gene match: 5. CDR3 length: 14 amino acids. This CDR3 reads CASSFQGARQPQHF. The CDR3 region has the DNA TGTGCCAGCAGTTTTCAGGGGGCACGGCAGCCCCAGCATTTT.

This chain uses TRBV18 with TRBJ2-5, with D unresolved. Trimming removed 0 bases at V and 5 bases at J, with 10 bases between. The CDR3 is made up of 14 amino acids. Germline V gene sequence: CDR1 KGHSH, CDR2 LQKENI. The chain's CDR3 is CASSPPSLRETQYF. The CDR3, as DNA: TGTGCCAGCTCACCACCGAGCCTCCGGGAGACCCAGTACTTC.

The CDR3 DNA reads as TGTGCCAGCTTAGCGGGGATACCCTACGAGCAGTACTTC. It is translated as CASLAGIPYEQYF. This chain uses TRBV2 with TRBJ2-7; 8 bases are shared with TRBD2. The CDR3 totals 13 residues. The V segment lost 8 bases and the J segment 2 bases; nucleotides outside the gene matches: 5. Germline V gene sequence: CDR1 SNHLY, CDR2 FYNNEI.

V usage is TRBV6-4 and J usage is TRBJ2-7; weak D call: TRBD1 (5 bases). This CDR3 comprises 13 residues. Germline V gene lookup returns CDR1 MRHNA and CDR2 SNTAGT. The V end lost 3 bases, the J end lost 5 bases, and 11 bases lay between the germline ends. The CDR3 bases are TGTGCCAGCAGTGAACAGGTCGGCCACGAGCAGTACTTC. Residues: CASSEQVGHEQYF.

This clone was found a few times. The rearrangement uses TRBV9 and TRBJ2-7, with D unclear. This CDR3 is built from 14 residues. Trimming pared 6 bases from V and 0 bases from J, leaving 13 bases between. Germline-derived CDR1 and CDR2 are SGDLS and YYNGEE. CDR3 protein: CASTPSGSSYEQYF. The CDR3 coding sequence is TGTGCCAGCACCCCCTCGGGTAGCTCCTACGAGCAGTACTTC.

The rearrangement joins TRBV5-1 to TRBJ1-1; D possibly corresponds to TRBD1 (5 bases). The length of the CDR3 is 15 residues. Trimming removed 1 base at V and 0 bases at J, with 10 bases between. CDR1 SGHRS and CDR2 YFSETQ come from the germline V gene. The CDR3 DNA is TGCGCCAGCAGCTTGTGGGGGGACCTGAACACTGAAGCTTTCTTT. Translation: CASSLWGDLNTEAFF.

This clone has just a few counts. The rearrangement links TRBV5-5 to TRBJ2-3, with TRBD2 identical over 15 bases. CDR1 is SGHKS, CDR2 YYEKEE, per germline (reference sequence). The CDR3 extends over 16 amino acids. The V gene end was trimmed by 0 bases and the J gene end by 5 bases; junction bases not matched to a gene: 1. CDR3: CASSLGTSGRGDTQYF. As DNA, the CDR3 is TGTGCCAGCAGCTTGGGGACTAGCGGGAGGGGAGATACGCAGTATTTT.

The table lists this clone with a count of one. The rearrangement uses TRBV5-6 and TRBJ2-7; TRBD2 agrees at 8 bases. The V segment lost 3 bases and the J segment 2 bases; nucleotides outside the gene matches: 13. This CDR3 has 17 amino acids. Germline CDR1 is SGHDT and CDR2 is YYEEEE. The CDR3 sequence: CASSWGWSSGRPYEQYF. CDR3 in DNA: TGTGCCAGCAGCTGGGGGTGGTCTAGCGGGCGGCCCTACGAGCAGTACTTC.

This sequence joins TRBV9 and TRBJ2-3, with a possible D match to TRBD2 (6 bases). V shed 4 bases and J shed 5 bases, with 20 bases lying between them. The germline V gene has CDR1 SGDLS and CDR2 YYNGEE. The CDR3 loop spans 16 amino acids. The DNA for the CDR3 is TGTGCCAGCAGCATTGCGGGACGGGTTTCGGGAGATACGCAGTATTTT. Amino acid sequence: CASSIAGRVSGDTQYF.

The chain recombines TRBV10-2 with TRBJ1-1, with D hard to call. This CDR3 contains 11 residues. The germline V gene has CDR1 WSHSY and CDR2 SAAADI. Trimming cost V 7 bases and J 1 base, with 4 bases left between them. The CDR3 is CASTGNTEAFF. The CDR3 DNA reads as TGCGCCAGCACGGGGAACACTGAAGCTTTCTTT.

This clone was seen a single time. The rearrangement uses TRBV4-1 and TRBJ2-7, with D perhaps TRBD1 (5 bases). CDR1 MGHRA and CDR2 YSYEKL come from the germline V gene. CDR3 length: 13 residues. V lost 4 bases to trimming and J lost 1 base, with 8 bases between them. CDR3 DNA: TGCGCCAGCAGCCTACAGGAATCCTACGAGCAGTACTTC. The encoded protein is CASSLQESYEQYF.

This rearrangement joins TRBV5-1 to TRBJ2-5, with D maybe TRBD2 (6 bases). The DNA matches TRBJ2-7 better at its end, which makes the J call doubtful. The CDR3 consists of 14 residues. Germline V gives CDR1 SGHRS, CDR2 YFSETQ. The CDR3 loop reads CASSSGSIALEQYF. The CDR3 coding sequence is TGCGCCAGCAGCTCCGGGAGTATCGCCCTCGAGCAGTACTTC.

In its sample, this clone was seen a few times. Other DNA sequences in this sample translate to the same CDR3. The chain has TRBV29-1 and TRBJ1-1, with D hard to call. CDR1 and CDR2 (germline): SQVTM, ANQGSEA. With 4 bases removed from V and 2 bases from J, the gap between germline ends came to 8 bases. The CDR3 extends over 12 amino acids. CDR3 amino acids: CSVGRGNTEAFF. The CDR3 region has the DNA TGCAGCGTTGGTCGAGGAAACACTGAAGCTTTCTTT.

The rearrangement uses TRBV11-2 and TRBJ1-2; TRBD1 aligns across 9 bases. Germline loops: CDR1 SGHAT, CDR2 FQNNGV. Unmatched junction bases numbered 0, after V lost 1 base and J lost 6 bases. This CDR3 contains 13 residues. The CDR3 nucleotides read TGTGCCAGCAGCTTAGGGACAGGGGATGGCTACACCTTC. This translates into CASSLGTGDGYTF. The whole variable domain, remainder taken from reference TRBV11-2 and TRBJ1-2, is EAGVAQSPRYKIIEKRQSVAFWCNPISGHATLYWYQQILGQGPKLLIQFQNNGVVDDSQLPKDRFSAERLKGVDSTLKIQPAKLEDSAVYLCASSLGTGDGYTFGSGTRLTVV.

For this clone: A junction end diverges from the germline sequence, so it may reflect a read error. V and J are TRBV7-7 and TRBJ2-5; 7 nucleotides match TRBD1. The CDR3 extends over 13 amino acids. CDR1 and CDR2 from the germline V gene are SSHAT and FNYEAQ (reference sequence). The CDR3 sequence: CASSRDSQETQYF. The CDR3 DNA follows: TGTGCTAGCAGCCGGGACAGCCAAGAGACCCAGTACTTC.

The chain recombines TRBV5-1 with TRBJ2-7, with 8 bases lining up with TRBD2. Trimming removed 3 bases from V and 0 bases from J; junction bases left unmatched: 11. Germline-derived CDR1 and CDR2 are SGHRS and YFSETQ. The CDR3 has 17 amino acids. The CDR3 bases are TGCGCCAGCAGCTCGGGGGGGGTGCGGGAGTTCTCCTACGAGCAGTACTTC. Protein: CASSSGGVREFSYEQYF.

This sequence joins TRBV2 and TRBJ2-2; no definite D call. CDR3 length equals 13 residues. Germline V gives CDR1 SNHLY, CDR2 FYNNEI. Deletions cut 1 base from V and 5 bases from J, with 5 bases between. CDR3: CASSEGATGELFF. CDR3 coding DNA: TGTGCCAGCAGTGAAGGGGCTACCGGGGAGCTGTTTTTT.

The V call is TRBV18, the J call TRBJ1-2, with 9 positions matching TRBD1. CDR1 and CDR2 (germline): KGHSH, LQKENI. V shed 1 base and J 0 bases; nucleotides not matched to a gene: 6. The CDR3 has 17 amino acids. The CDR3 region has the DNA TGTGCCAGCTCACCACAAGGGACAGGGCCAGCTAACTATGGCTACACCTTC. Protein sequence: CASSPQGTGPANYGYTF.

The V and J genes are TRBV27 and TRBJ2-3; D possibly corresponds to TRBD2 (5 bases). V lost 4 bases, J lost 7 bases, and 15 bases lay in between. Germline CDR1 MNHEY, CDR2 SMNVEV (reference sequence). The CDR3 covers 14 residues. Here the CDR3 reads CASSSGPPGNTQYF. The CDR3 DNA follows: TGTGCCAGCAGTTCCGGGCCTCCCGGGAATACGCAGTATTTT.